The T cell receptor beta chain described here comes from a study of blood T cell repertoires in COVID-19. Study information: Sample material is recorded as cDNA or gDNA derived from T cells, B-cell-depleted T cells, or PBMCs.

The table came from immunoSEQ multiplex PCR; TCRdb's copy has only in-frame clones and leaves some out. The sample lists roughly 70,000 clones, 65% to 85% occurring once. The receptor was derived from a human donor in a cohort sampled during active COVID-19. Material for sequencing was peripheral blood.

The DNA for the CDR3 is TGTGCCAGCAGCAAATGCGGAGACAGGTGGAACTACGAGCAGTACTTC. The encoded protein is CASSKCGDRWNYEQYF. The chain has TRBV21-1 and TRBJ2-7; the DNA was not compared with TRBD1, the D call given in the table. TRBV21-1 is reported as a pseudogene. CDR3 length equals 16 residues.